This T cell receptor (beta chain) was recovered during a study of T cell responses to AZD1222 COVID-19 vaccine. The repertoire was sequenced with immunoSEQ multiplex PCR; TCRdb's copy has only in-frame clones and lacks some. The table includes around 150,000 clones, almost 90% detected once. Study observations and caveats: Just five or six AZD1222 recipients were seropositive at baseline. In all cases, repertoires were sampled only after the peak T cell response. Two doses of AZD1222 preceded a rise in Spike-specific TCR breadth and depth. Donors were mostly white British, more females; clonal diversity possibly underestimated.

Germline V lookup: CDR1 KGHSH, CDR2 LQKENI. V gave up 6 bases and J gave up 3 bases, with 15 bases separating them. This CDR3 contains 14 residues. This clone occurred once. The antigen is unknown. The source of this sequence is an adult in good health. The chain carries TRBV18 and TRBJ2-7; the D gene is possibly TRBD1 (6 bases). The material sequenced was peripheral blood, taken on day 0 of AZD1222 vaccination. The CDR3 sequence is CASSQRTENYEQYF. CDR3 sequence (DNA): TGTGCCAGCTCCCAAAGGACAGAGAACTACGAGCAGTACTTC.